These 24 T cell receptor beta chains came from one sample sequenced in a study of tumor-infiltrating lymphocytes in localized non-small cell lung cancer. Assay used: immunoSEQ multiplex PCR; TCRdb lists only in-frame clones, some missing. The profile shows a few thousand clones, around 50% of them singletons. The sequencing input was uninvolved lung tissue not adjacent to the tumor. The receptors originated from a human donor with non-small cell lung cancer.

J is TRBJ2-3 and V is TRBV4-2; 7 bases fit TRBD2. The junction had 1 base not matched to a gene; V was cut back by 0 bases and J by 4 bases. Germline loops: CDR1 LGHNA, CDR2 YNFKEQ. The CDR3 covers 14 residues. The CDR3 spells CASSQEGRADTQYF. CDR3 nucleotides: TGTGCCAGCAGCCAAGAAGGGAGGGCAGATACGCAGTATTTT.

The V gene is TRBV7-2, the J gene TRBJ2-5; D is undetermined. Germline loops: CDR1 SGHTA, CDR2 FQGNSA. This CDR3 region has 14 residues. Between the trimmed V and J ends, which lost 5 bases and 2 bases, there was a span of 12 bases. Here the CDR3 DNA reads TGTGCCAGCAGCCTCGAACCTGATCAAGAGACCCAGTACTTC. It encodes CASSLEPDQETQYF.

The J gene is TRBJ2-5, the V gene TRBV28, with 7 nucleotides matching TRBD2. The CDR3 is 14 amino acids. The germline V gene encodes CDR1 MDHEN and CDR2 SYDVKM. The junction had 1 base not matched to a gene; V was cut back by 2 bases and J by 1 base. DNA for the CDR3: TGTGCCAGCAGTTTAGGGGGGGGCCAAGAGACCCAGTACTTC. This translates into CASSLGGGQETQYF. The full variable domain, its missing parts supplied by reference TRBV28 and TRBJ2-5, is DVKVTQSSRYLVKRTGEKVFLECVQDMDHENMFWYRQDPGLGLRLIYFSYDVKMKEKGDIPEGYSVSREKKERFSLILESASTNQTSMYLCASSLGGGQETQYFGPGTRLLVL.

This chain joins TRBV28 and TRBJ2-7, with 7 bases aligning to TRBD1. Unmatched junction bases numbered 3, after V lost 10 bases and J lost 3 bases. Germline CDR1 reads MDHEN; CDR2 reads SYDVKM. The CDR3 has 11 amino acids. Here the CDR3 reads CATTGDYEQYF. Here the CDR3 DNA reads TGTGCCACCACAGGGGACTACGAGCAGTACTTC.

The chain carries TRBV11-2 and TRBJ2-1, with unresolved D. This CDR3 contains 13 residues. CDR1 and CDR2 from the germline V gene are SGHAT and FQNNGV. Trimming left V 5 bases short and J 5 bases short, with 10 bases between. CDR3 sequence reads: CASSIHWDNEQFF. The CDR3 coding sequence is TGTGCCAGCAGCATCCACTGGGACAATGAGCAGTTCTTC.

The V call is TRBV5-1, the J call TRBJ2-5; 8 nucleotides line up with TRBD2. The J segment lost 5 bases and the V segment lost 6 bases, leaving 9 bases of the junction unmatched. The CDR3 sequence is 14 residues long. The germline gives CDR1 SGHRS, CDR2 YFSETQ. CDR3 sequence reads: CASNQGTRGETQYF. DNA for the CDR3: TGCGCCAGCAACCAAGGGACTAGAGGCGAGACCCAGTACTTC.

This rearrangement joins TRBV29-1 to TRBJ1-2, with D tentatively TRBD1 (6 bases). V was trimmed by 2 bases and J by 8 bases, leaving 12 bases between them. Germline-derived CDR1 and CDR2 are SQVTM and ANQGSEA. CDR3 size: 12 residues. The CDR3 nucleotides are TGCAGCGTTGAACCGGGGGCAGGGGGCTACACCTTC. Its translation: CSVEPGAGGYTF. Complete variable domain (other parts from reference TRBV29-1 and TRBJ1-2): SAVISQKPSRDICQRGTSLTIQCQVDSQVTMMFWYRQQPGQSLTLIATANQGSEATYESGFVIDKFPISRPNLTFSTLTVSNMSPEDSSIYLCSVEPGAGGYTFGSGTRLTVV.

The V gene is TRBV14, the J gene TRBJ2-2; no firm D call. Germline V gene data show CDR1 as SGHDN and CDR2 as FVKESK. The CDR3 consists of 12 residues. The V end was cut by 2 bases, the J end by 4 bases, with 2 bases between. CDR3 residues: CASSQFTGELFF. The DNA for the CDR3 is TGTGCCAGCAGCCAATTCACCGGGGAGCTGTTTTTT.

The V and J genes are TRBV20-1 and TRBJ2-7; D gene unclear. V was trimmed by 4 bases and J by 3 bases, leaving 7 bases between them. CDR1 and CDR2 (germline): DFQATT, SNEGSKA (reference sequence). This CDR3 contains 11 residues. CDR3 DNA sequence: TGCAGTGCTACCGAGTACTACGAGCAGTACTTC. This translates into CSATEYYEQYF.

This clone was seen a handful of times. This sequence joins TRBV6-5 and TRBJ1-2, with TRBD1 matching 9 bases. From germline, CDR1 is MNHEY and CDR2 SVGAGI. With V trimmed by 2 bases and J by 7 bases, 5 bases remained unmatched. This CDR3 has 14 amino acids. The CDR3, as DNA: TGTGCCAGCAGTTACATGGGACAGGGAGGTGGCTACACCTTC. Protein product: CASSYMGQGGGYTF.

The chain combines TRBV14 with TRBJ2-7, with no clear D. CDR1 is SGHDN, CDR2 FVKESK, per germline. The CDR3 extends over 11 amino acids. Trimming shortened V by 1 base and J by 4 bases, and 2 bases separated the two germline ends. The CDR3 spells CASSQGYEQYF. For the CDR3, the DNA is TGTGCCAGCAGCCAAGGATACGAGCAGTACTTC.

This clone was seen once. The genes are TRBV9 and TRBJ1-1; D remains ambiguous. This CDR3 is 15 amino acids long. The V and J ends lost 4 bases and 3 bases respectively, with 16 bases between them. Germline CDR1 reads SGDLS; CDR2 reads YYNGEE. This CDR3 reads CASSPSYGMDTEAFF. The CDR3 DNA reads TGTGCCAGCAGCCCTTCGTATGGAATGGACACTGAAGCTTTCTTT.

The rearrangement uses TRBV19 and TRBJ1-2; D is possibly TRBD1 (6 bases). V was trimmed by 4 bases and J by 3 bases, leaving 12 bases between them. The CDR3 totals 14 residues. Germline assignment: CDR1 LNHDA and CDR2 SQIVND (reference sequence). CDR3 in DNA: TGTGCCAGTAGTACAACCTACAGGGACTATGGCTACACCTTC. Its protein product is CASSTTYRDYGYTF. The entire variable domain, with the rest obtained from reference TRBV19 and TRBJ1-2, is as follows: DGGITQSPKYLFRKEGQNVTLSCEQNLNHDAMYWYRQDPGQGLRLIYYSQIVNDFQKGDIAEGYSVSREKKESFPLTVTSAQKNPTAFYLCASSTTYRDYGYTFGSGTRLTVV.

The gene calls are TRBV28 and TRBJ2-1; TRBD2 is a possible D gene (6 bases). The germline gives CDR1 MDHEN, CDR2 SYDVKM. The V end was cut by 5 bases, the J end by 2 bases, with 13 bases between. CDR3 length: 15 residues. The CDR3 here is CASSRLVGTYNEQFF. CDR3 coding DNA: TGTGCCAGCAGTCGACTAGTCGGGACCTACAATGAGCAGTTCTTC.

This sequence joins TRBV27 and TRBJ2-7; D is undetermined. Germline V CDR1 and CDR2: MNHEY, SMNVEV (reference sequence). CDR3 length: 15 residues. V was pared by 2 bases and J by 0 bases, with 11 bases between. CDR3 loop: CASSLLPLDSYEQYF. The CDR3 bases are TGTGCCAGCAGTTTACTTCCCCTGGACTCCTACGAGCAGTACTTC.

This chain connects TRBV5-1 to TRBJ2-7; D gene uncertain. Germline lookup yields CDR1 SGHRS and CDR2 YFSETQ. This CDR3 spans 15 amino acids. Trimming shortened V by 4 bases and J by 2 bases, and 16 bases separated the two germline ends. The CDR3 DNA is TGCGCCAGCAGCCCAACCATAGACCACACCTACGAGCAGTACTTC. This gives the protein CASSPTIDHTYEQYF.

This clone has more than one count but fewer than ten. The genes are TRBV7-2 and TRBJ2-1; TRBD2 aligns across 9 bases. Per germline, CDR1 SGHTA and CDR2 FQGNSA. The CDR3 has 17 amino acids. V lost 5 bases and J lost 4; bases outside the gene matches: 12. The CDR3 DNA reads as TGTGCCAGCAGCCAAAGTTTGCTAGCGGGACAATACAATGAGCAGTTCTTC. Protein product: CASSQSLLAGQYNEQFF.

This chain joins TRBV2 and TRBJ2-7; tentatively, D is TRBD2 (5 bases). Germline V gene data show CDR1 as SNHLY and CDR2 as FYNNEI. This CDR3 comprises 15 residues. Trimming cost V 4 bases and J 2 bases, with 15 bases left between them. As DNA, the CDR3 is TGTGCCAGCAGTGCGCGGTGGCTAGCTACCTACGAGCAGTACTTC. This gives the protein CASSARWLATYEQYF.

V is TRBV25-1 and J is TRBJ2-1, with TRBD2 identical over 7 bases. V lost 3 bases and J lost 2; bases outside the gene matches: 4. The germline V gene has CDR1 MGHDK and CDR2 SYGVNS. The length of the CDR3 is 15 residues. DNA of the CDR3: TGTGCCAGCAGTGAGGCGGGAGTCCCCTACAATGAGCAGTTCTTC. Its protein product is CASSEAGVPYNEQFF.

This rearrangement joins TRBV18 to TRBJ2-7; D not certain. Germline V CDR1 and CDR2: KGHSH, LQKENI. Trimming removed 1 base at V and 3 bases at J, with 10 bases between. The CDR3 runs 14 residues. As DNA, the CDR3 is TGTGCCAGCTCACCACAGCGCACAAACTACGAGCAGTACTTC. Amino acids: CASSPQRTNYEQYF.

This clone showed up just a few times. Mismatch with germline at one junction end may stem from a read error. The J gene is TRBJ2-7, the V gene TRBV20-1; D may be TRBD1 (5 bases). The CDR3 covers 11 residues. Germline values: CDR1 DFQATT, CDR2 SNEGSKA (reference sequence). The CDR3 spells CSARDSHEQYF. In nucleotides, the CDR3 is TGCAGTGCTCGAGACAGCCACGAGCAGTACTTC.

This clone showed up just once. The CDR3 region is CASSWTSSTDTQYF. CDR3 in DNA: TGTGCCAGCAGTTGGACGTCTAGCACAGATACGCAGTATTTT. The J gene is TRBJ2-3, the V gene TRBV6-5; D call uncertain. Trimming cost V 4 bases and J 0 bases, with 8 bases left between them. In germline, CDR1 is MNHEY, CDR2 SVGAGI. The CDR3 contains 14 residues.

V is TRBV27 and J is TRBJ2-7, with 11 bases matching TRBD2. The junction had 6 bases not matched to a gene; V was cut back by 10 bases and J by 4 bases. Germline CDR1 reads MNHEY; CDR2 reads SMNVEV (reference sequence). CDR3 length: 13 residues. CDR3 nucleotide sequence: TGTGCCACGGTAGCGGGAGGGCCTTACGAGCAGTACTTC. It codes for CATVAGGPYEQYF.

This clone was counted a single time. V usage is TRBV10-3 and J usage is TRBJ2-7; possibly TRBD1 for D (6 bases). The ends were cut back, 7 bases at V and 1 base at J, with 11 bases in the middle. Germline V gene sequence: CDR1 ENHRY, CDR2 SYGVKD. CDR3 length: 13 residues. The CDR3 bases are TGTGCCATCAAACAGGGATTGTCCTACGAGCAGTACTTC. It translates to CAIKQGLSYEQYF.